A single sample is the source of the 10 T cell receptor beta chains below, sequenced in a study of T cell responses to AZD1222 COVID-19 vaccine. Only in-frame clones appear in the TCRdb table, and some are missing; sequencing was by immunoSEQ multiplex PCR. The data hold about 170,000 clones, with around 88% observed a single time. The source material was peripheral blood, sampled 28 days after the second AZD1222 dose. All receptors derive from an adult who received the AZD1222 COVID-19 vaccine.

The chain carries TRBV6-6 and TRBJ1-5, with 8 bases matching TRBD1. V shed 8 bases, J shed 2 bases, and the junction held 2 bases outside the gene matches. The CDR3 totals 13 residues. Germline V lookup: CDR1 MNHNY, CDR2 SVGAGI (reference sequence). The CDR3 bases are TGTGCCAGCGGGGGACAGGGCAATCAGCCCCAGCATTTT. This encodes CASGGQGNQPQHF.

Only one count was recorded for this clone. The genes are TRBV18 and TRBJ2-2; D uncertain. Trimming took 6 bases from V and 3 from J, leaving 11 bases between them. This CDR3 is built from 14 residues. Per germline, CDR1 KGHSH and CDR2 LQKENI. The CDR3 nucleotides read TGTGCCAGCTCCCAAAACATCGACACCGGGGAGCTGTTTTTT. This translates into CASSQNIDTGELFF.

V and J are TRBV27 and TRBJ1-5, with no clear D. The CDR3 loop spans 15 amino acids. Germline CDR1 is MNHEY and CDR2 is SMNVEV (reference sequence). V was trimmed by 2 bases and J by 7 bases, leaving 15 bases between them. The CDR3 loop reads CASSLSGRVKQPQHF. The CDR3 DNA reads TGTGCCAGCAGTTTAAGTGGTAGGGTTAAGCAGCCCCAGCATTTT.

This clone was observed a single time. The V and J genes are TRBV6-2 or TRBV6-3 and TRBJ2-1, with a weak D call TRBD1 (5 bases). This CDR3 is 15 amino acids long. V lost 2 bases and J 6 bases, leaving 14 bases between the germline ends. Germline V gene lookup returns CDR1 MNHEY and CDR2 SVGEGT. The CDR3 protein is CASSYGRAPPNEQFF. The CDR3 bases are TGTGCCAGCAGTTACGGCAGGGCCCCGCCCAATGAGCAGTTCTTC.

The chain combines TRBV27 with TRBJ2-3; 7 positions agree with TRBD2. The CDR3 spans 17 residues. Unmatched junction bases numbered 14, after V lost 7 bases and J lost 1 base. CDR1 and CDR2 (germline): MNHEY, SMNVEV (reference sequence). For the CDR3, the DNA is TGTGCCAGCACCCGGGTGGTGGGCCTAGCGGGCACAGATACGCAGTATTTT. The encoded protein is CASTRVVGLAGTDTQYF.

V and J are TRBV2 and TRBJ2-3; the D gene is possibly TRBD1 (6 bases). This CDR3 has 14 residues. Trimming stripped 8 bases from V and 1 base from J, with 13 bases between. Germline assignment: CDR1 SNHLY and CDR2 FYNNEI. DNA of the CDR3: TGTGCCAGCCGCATAGGGGGAGGCACAGATACGCAGTATTTT. The encoded protein is CASRIGGGTDTQYF.

This clone appeared a single time. The rearrangement joins TRBV4-1 to TRBJ2-6, with 15 nucleotides matching TRBD2. CDR3 length: 22 amino acids. V lost 2 bases and J lost 2; bases outside the gene matches: 13. CDR1 is MGHRA, CDR2 YSYEKL, per germline. The CDR3 is CASSQIPLGLAGGTAGANVLTF. Written as DNA, the CDR3 is TGCGCCAGCAGCCAAATCCCCCTGGGACTAGCGGGGGGTACGGCTGGGGCCAACGTCCTGACTTTC.

The J gene is TRBJ1-2, the V gene TRBV19, with TRBD1 matching 7 bases. The V gene's germline CDR1 is LNHDA and CDR2 SQIVND (reference sequence). The junction had 9 bases not matched to a gene; V was cut back by 5 bases and J by 3 bases. The CDR3 is 15 amino acids. The CDR3 DNA follows: TGTGCCAGTAGTGCCCCCCGGGACAGTGACTATGGCTACACCTTC. Its translation: CASSAPRDSDYGYTF.

The V call is TRBV4-3, the J call TRBJ1-6; 9 bases match TRBD1. The CDR3 runs to 14 residues. J was trimmed by 7 bases and V by 4 bases; bases with no gene match: 2. Germline CDR1 LGHNA, CDR2 YSLEER. CDR3 protein: CASSPGTGNSPLHF. The CDR3, as DNA: TGCGCCAGCAGCCCCGGGACAGGGAATTCACCCCTCCACTTT.

This rearrangement joins TRBV7-9 to TRBJ2-7; no clear D gene. The V gene lost 0 bases and the J gene lost 0 bases, with 15 bases spanning the gap. From germline, CDR1 is SEHNR and CDR2 FQNEAQ (reference sequence). The CDR3 is made up of 17 amino acids. The CDR3 coding sequence is TGTGCCAGCAGCTTAGCGCGTGGTGGATTCAGCTCCTACGAGCAGTACTTC. Translation gives CASSLARGGFSSYEQYF.